Sequencing of this T cell receptor (beta chain) was carried out in a study of blood T cell repertoires in COVID-19. Study in general: PBMCs, B-cell-depleted T cells, or T cells provided the cDNA or gDNA that made up the material.

Germline V gives CDR1 SGHRS, CDR2 YFSETQ. The V gene end was trimmed by 4 bases and the J gene end by 8 bases; junction bases not matched to a gene: 11. There are 14 residues in the CDR3. Per the original data handling: Amplification with reference gene primers provided the estimates of nucleated cell counts. Sequenced by immunoSEQ multiplex PCR; TCRdb stores in-frame clones only, minus some. That table furnishes V, J and clone size, whereas the DNA furnished D and trimming. The sample shows 97,000 or so clones, 79% of them seen only once. This clone has only a few counts. The sample comprised peripheral blood. This TCR came from a woman older than 75 with active or convalescent COVID-19. The rearrangement joins TRBV5-1 to TRBJ1-2, with TRBD1 identical over 7 bases. For the CDR3, the DNA is TGCGCCAGCAGCCCCGGGACAGAGGCAATGGGCTACACCTTC. Residues: CASSPGTEAMGYTF.